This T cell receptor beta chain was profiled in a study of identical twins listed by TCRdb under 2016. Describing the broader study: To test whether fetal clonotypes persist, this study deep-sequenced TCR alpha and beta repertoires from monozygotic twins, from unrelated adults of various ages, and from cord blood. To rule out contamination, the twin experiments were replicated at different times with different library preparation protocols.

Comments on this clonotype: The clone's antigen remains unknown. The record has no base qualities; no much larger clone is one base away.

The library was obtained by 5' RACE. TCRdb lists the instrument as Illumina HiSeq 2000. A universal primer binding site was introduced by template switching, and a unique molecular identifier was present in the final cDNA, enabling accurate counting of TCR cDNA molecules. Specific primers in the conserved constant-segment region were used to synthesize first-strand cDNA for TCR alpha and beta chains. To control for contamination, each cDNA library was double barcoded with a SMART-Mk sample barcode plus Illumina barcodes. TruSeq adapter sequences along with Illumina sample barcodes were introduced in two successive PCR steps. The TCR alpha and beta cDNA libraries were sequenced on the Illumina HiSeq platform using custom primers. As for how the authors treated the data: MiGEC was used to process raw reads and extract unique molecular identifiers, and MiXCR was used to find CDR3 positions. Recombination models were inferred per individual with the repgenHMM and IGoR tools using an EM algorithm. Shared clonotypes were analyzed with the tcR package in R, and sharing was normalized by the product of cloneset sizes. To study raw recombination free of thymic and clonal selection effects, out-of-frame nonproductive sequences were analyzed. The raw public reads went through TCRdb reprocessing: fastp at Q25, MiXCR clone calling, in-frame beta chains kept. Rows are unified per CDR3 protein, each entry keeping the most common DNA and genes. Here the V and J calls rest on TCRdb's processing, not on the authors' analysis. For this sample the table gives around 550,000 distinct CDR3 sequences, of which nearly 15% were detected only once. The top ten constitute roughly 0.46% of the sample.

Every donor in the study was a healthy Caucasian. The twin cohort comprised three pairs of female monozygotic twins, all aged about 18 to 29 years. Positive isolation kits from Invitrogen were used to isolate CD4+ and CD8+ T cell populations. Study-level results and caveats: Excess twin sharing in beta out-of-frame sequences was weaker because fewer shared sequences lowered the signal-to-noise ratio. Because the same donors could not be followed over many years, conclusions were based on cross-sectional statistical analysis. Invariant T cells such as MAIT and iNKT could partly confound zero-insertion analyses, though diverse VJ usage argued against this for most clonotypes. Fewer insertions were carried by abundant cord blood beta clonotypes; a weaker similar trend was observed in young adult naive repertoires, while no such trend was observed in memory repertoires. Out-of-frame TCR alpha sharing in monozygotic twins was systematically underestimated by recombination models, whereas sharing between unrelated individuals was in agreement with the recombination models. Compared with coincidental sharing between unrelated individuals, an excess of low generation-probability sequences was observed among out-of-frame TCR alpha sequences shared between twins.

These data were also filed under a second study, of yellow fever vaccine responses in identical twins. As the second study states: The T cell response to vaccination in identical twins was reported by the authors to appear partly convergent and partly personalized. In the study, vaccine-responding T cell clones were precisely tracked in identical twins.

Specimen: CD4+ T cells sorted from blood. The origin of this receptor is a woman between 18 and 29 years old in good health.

The CDR3: CASSEGTGATGELFF. DNA sequence: TGTGCCAGCAGCGAGGGTACAGGAGCCACCGGGGAGCTGTTTTTT. Recombination linked TRBV6-1 to TRBJ2-2; the D call is tentative, TRBD1 or TRBD2, as each matches 5 bases. The junction shows trimming of 6 bases on V and 4 bases on J, plus 15 bases between the germline ends. The germline V gene yields MNHNS for CDR1 and SASEGT for CDR2. The CDR3 goes from the cysteine to the phenylalanine over 15 residues. The read is trimmed to its CDR3 DNA, 45 bases read in frame from base 1.